This T cell receptor (beta chain) comes out of a study of Ad26.COV2.S vaccination and SARS-CoV-2 variants. About the research overall: It was the COV1001 Ad26.COV2.S trial arm that included the donor.

V lost 4 bases, J lost 1 base, and 7 bases lay in between. The CDR3 loop spans 13 amino acids. The germline CDR1 and CDR2 sequences are MDHEN and SYDVKM. Described treatment: over 15 received Ad26.COV2.S at low or high dose, single or two shots; 5 received placebo; per-sample allocation not given. On day 63 after the first injection, vaccine and placebo recipients gave samples. Adults aged 18-55 years in Boston included the donor. Clones were read by immunoSEQ multiplex PCR, and TCRdb kept only the in-frame ones, dropping some. The sample holds about 350,000 clones, around 89% seen once. The study's findings and limits: Measures of TCR breadth and depth may have fallen short of total T cell responses. Breadth, reportedly substantial, characterized the spike-specific CD8+ and CD4+ T cell responses after vaccination.

In the case of this clone: Its antigen is currently unknown.

The receptor comes from a person aged 18 to 65 who received the Ad26.COV2.S COVID-19 vaccine or a placebo. The chain combines TRBV28 with TRBJ1-2; no firm D call. This specimen consisted of peripheral blood, obtained in a trial of Ad26.COV2.S vaccine versus placebo. The CDR3, as DNA: TGTGCCAGCAGTTATCACCGTAACTATGGCTACACCTTC. As protein: CASSYHRNYGYTF.